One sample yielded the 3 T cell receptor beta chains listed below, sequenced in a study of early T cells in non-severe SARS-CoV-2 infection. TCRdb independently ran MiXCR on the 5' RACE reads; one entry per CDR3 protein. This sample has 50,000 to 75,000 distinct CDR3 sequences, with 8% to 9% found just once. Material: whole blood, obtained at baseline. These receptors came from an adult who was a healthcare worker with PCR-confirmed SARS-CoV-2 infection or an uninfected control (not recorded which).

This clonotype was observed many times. The CDR3 region has the DNA TGTGCCAGCACCCGAGGGTTATTTGGGGGGACTAGGGGACCTTACGAGCAGTACTTC. The encoded protein is CASTRGLFGGTRGPYEQYF. The V call is TRBV28, the J call TRBJ2-7; 8 bases line up with TRBD2. CDR1 is MDHEN and CDR2 is SYDVKM in the germline V gene. Germline trimming cut 7 bases from V and 4 bases from J; bases unmatched to any gene: 24. This CDR3 has 19 amino acids.

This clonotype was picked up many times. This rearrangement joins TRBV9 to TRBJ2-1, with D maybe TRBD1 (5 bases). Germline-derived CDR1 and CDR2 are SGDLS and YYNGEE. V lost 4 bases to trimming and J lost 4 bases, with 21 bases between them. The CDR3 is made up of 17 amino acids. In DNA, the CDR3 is TGTGCCAGCAGCCTTACTAAGGGGCAGATCGGATACAATGAGCAGTTCTTC. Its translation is CASSLTKGQIGYNEQFF.

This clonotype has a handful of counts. In DNA, the CDR3 is TGTGCCAGCAGTATACCCGCCGGCGAAAACACCGGGGAGCTGTTTTTT. Protein sequence: CASSIPAGENTGELFF. V usage is TRBV6-5 and J usage is TRBJ2-2, with D unclear. This CDR3 contains 16 residues. Germline CDR1 MNHEY, CDR2 SVGAGI. Deletions cut 5 bases from V and 2 bases from J, with 15 bases between.